The source of this T cell receptor beta chain is a study of blood T cell repertoires in COVID-19. On the study more broadly: T cells, B-cell-depleted T cells, or PBMCs provided the cDNA or gDNA that served as material.

This clone was counted only a few times. The participants were between about 18 and 90 years old and came from some 23 US areas. Germline V gene lookup returns CDR1 SGHRS and CDR2 YFSETQ. V gave up 2 bases and J gave up 6 bases; unmatched junction bases: 7. The CDR3 covers 15 residues. Some clones are missing from TCRdb's copy, which holds only in-frame ones; the method was immunoSEQ multiplex PCR. The table records fewer than 350,000 clones, 80% to 90% of them present only once. The source of this sequence is a woman between 40 and 55 years old with acute COVID-19. Sequenced sample: PBMCs or T cells enriched from blood (not recorded which). The chain has TRBV5-1 and TRBJ2-1, with 8 bases matching TRBD2. The DNA of the CDR3 is TGCGCCAGCAGCTTACCGGGACTAGATAGCAATGAGCAGTTCTTC. It yields the protein CASSLPGLDSNEQFF.